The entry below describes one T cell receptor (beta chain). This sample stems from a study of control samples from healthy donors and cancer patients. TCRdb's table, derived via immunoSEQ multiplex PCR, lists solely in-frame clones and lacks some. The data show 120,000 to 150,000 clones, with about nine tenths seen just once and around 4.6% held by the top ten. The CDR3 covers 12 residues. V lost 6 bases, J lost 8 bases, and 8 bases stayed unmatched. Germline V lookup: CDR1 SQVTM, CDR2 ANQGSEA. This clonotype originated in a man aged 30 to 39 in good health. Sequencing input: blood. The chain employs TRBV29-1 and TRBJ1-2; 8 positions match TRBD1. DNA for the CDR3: TGCAGCGTCGAAACAGGGGGACCCGGCTACACCTTC. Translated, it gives CSVETGGPGYTF.